This paragraph covers one T cell receptor beta chain sequence. The antigen remains unidentified. Trimming removed 6 bases from V and 4 bases from J, with 17 bases in between. This CDR3 contains 15 residues. Germline CDR1 and CDR2: MNHEY and SMNVEV (reference sequence). The data are from a study of cytomegalovirus exposure and HLA in healthy donors. Only in-frame clones appear in the TCRdb table, and some are missing; sequencing was by immunoSEQ multiplex PCR. Of 250,000 to 400,000 clones in the sample, around 90% were seen once. From the 120-subject validation cohort, which was separate from the roughly 700-subject first cohort, the donors were drawn. Study-wide results and limits: Reportedly, diagnosis of cytomegalovirus status by the classifier showed high specificity and sensitivity. It was found in a later analysis that first-cohort TCR clusters tended to co-occur in the 120 validation repertoires. Cytomegalovirus association was assigned to about 150 TCR beta chains.

The sequencing sample was made of PBMCs. J is TRBJ2-3 and V is TRBV27; weak D call: TRBD2 (5 bases). The sequence was collected from a man aged 30 to 45 in good health and CMV-seronegative. CDR3 sequence: CASSPWAGVSDTQYF. CDR3 nucleotide sequence: TGTGCCAGCAGCCCTTGGGCCGGGGTATCAGATACGCAGTATTTT.